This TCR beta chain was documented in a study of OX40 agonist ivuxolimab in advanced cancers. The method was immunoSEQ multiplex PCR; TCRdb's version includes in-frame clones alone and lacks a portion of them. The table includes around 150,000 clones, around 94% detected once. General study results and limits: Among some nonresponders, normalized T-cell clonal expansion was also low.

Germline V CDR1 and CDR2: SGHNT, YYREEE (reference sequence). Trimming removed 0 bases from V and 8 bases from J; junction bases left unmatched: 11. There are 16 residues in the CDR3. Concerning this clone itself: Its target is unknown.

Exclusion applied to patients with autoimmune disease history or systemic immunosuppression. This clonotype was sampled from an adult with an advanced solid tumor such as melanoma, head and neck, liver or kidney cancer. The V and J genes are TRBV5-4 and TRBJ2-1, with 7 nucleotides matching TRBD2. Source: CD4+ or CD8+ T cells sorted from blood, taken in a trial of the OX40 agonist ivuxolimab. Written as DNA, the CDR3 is TGTGCCAGCAGCTTGGCCCTAGCGGCTAATATAGATGAGCAGTTCTTC. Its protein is CASSLALAANIDEQFF.